The rows below give T cell receptor beta chains drawn from one sample of a study of yellow fever vaccine responses in identical twins. TCRdb passed the RT-PCR reads through MiXCR, listing each CDR3 protein once. In the table there are roughly 1,200 distinct CDR3 sequences, roughly 89% of which are singletons. The starting material was T cells from blood (PBMCs), unsorted or a sorted subset (not recorded which), obtained before or after yellow fever vaccination (not recorded which). These receptors all come from a female donor who received the yellow fever vaccine. The CDR3 runs from the conserved cysteine through the conserved F or W. The D gene is left open where the match is weak. The size entry is marked missing in some rows and otherwise reads once, few, many or a size class.

d_gene,abundance,v_gene,j_gene,CDR3aa,CDR3nt
NA,once,TRBV11-1,TRBJ2-7,CASSPRSPGAYEQYF,TGTGCCAGCAGCCCAAGGAGTCCCGGCGCCTACGAGCAGTACTTC
NA,NA,TRBV7-6,TRBJ2-1,CASSLPGPGGEQFF,TGTGCCAGCAGCTTACCCGGCCCTGGAGGTGAGCAGTTCTTC
NA,NA,TRBV18,TRBJ2-4,CASSPPGNIQYF,TGTGCCAGCTCACCACCGGGGAACATTCAGTACTTC
NA,NA,TRBV13,TRBJ2-7,CAGPPPRGGYEQYF,TGTGCCGGGCCCCCGCCCCGGGGCGGATACGAGCAGTACTTC
NA,few,TRBV10-3,TRBJ1-1,CAIREGHAAFF,TGTGCCATCAGGGAGGGACATGCTGCTTTCTTT
TRBD2,NA,TRBV20-1,TRBJ2-3,CSAPTSGGAKDTQYF,TGCAGTGCTCCGACTAGCGGGGGGGCCAAAGATACGCAGTATTTT
NA,NA,TRBV11-2,TRBJ2-3,CASSLGDSGRNTDTQYF,TGTGCCAGCAGCTTAGGCGATAGCGGCCGAAACACAGATACGCAGTATTTT
TRBD1,NA,TRBV6-4,TRBJ2-1,CASRGQRQGDYNEQFF,TGTGCCAGCAGGGGCCAGAGACAGGGGGATTACAATGAGCAGTTCTTC
NA,once,TRBV20-1,TRBJ1-2,CSARDSGPGNYGYTF,TGCAGTGCTAGAGATTCAGGGCCGGGTAACTATGGCTACACCTTC
NA,NA,TRBV11-1,TRBJ2-3,CASSRPGNTDTQYF,TGTGCCAGCAGCCGCCCGGGGAACACAGATACGCAGTATTTT
NA,NA,TRBV12-3/TRBV12-4,TRBJ1-3,CASSLASTIYF,TGTGCCAGCAGTTTAGCGAGCACCATATATTTT
NA,NA,TRBV30,TRBJ1-1,CAWSVRGARTEAFF,TGTGCCTGGAGTGTACGGGGGGCGCGGACTGAAGCTTTCTTT
NA,NA,TRBV2,TRBJ2-1,CASSDNPYNEQFF,TGTGCCAGCAGTGATAACCCCTACAATGAGCAGTTCTTC
NA,NA,TRBV15,TRBJ1-3,CATSTTRGVKGDTIYF,TGTGCCACCAGCACCACCCGTGGGGTTAAGGGGGACACCATATATTTT
NA,NA,TRBV7-2,TRBJ1-1,CASSLVRGSNTEAFF,TGTGCCAGCAGCTTAGTCCGAGGGTCGAACACTGAAGCTTTCTTT
NA,NA,TRBV6-1,TRBJ1-3,CASQNGGLSGNTIYF,TGTGCCAGCCAAAACGGGGGCCTCTCTGGAAACACCATATATTTT
TRBD1,NA,TRBV12-3/TRBV12-4,TRBJ1-5,CASTDRGSNQPQHF,TGTGCCAGCACCGACAGGGGTAGCAATCAGCCCCAGCATTTT
NA,NA,TRBV7-3,TRBJ2-2,CASSKSLNTGELFF,TGTGCCAGCAGCAAAAGTCTCAACACCGGGGAGCTGTTTTTT
NA,NA,TRBV30,TRBJ2-2,CAWSASPPGDTGELFF,TGTGCCTGGAGCGCCTCGCCCCCAGGGGACACCGGGGAGCTGTTTTTT
TRBD1,NA,TRBV11-3,TRBJ2-3,CASSLATGGLDTQYF,TGTGCCAGCAGCTTAGCAACAGGGGGTCTAGATACGCAGTATTTT
NA,NA,TRBV11-1,TRBJ2-3,CANSLYQPSTDTQYF,TGTGCCAACAGCTTATACCAACCAAGCACAGATACGCAGTATTTT
TRBD1,NA,TRBV12-3/TRBV12-4,TRBJ2-2,CASRRTGTGTGELFF,TGTGCCAGCCGGCGAACCGGGACAGGGACCGGGGAGCTGTTTTTT
NA,NA,TRBV11-2,TRBJ2-5,CASSLSREQGTQYF,TGTGCCAGCAGCTTATCTAGGGAGCAAGGGACCCAGTACTTC
NA,NA,TRBV4-3,TRBJ1-5,CASSQVTGMYQPQHF,TGCGCCAGCAGCCAAGTCACAGGGATGTATCAGCCCCAGCATTTT
NA,NA,TRBV11-1,TRBJ1-1,CASSLRGPVMNTEAFF,TGTGCCAGCAGCTTACGGGGGCCAGTGATGAACACTGAAGCTTTCTTT
NA,NA,TRBV30,TRBJ1-2,CAWIKTDSFFYGYTF,TGTGCCTGGATCAAGACGGACAGCTTCTTTTATGGCTACACCTTC
NA,NA,TRBV18,TRBJ1-1,CASSPAYSAEAFF,TGTGCCAGCTCACCAGCGTACTCCGCTGAAGCTTTCTTT
NA,NA,TRBV10-1,TRBJ1-4,CASIGHPLSLGKKNCFF,NA
TRBD2,NA,TRBV13,TRBJ2-7,CASSLISGSESEQYF,TGTGCCAGCAGCTTAATTAGCGGGAGTGAGTCCGAGCAGTACTTC
TRBD1,NA,TRBV6-2/TRBV6-3,TRBJ2-1,CASNLQGSYNEQFF,TGTGCCAGCAACCTACAGGGGTCCTACAATGAGCAGTTCTTC
NA,NA,TRBV2,TRBJ1-6,CAQQSSYNSPLHF,TGTGCACAACAGAGCTCCTATAATTCACCCCTCCACTTT
NA,NA,TRBV10-1,TRBJ1-3,CASSETGGASGNTIYF,TGCGCCAGCAGTGAGACCGGCGGGGCCTCTGGAAACACCATATATTTT
NA,once,TRBV4-1,TRBJ2-3,CASSQDFPSTDTQYF,TGCGCCAGCAGCCAAGATTTTCCCAGCACAGATACGCAGTATTTT
TRBD1,once,TRBV23-1,TRBJ1-5,CASSQSPGTEFNQPQHF,TGCGCCAGCAGTCAATCCCCCGGGACAGAGTTCAATCAGCCCCAGCATTTT
NA,few,TRBV13,TRBJ1-1,CASSKQGNTEAFF,TGTGCCAGCAGCAAGCAGGGGAACACTGAAGCTTTCTTT
NA,NA,TRBV7-6,TRBJ1-6,CASSLEGSGSPLHF,TGTGCCAGCAGCTTGGAGGGGTCCGGTTCACCCCTCCACTTT
TRBD2,NA,TRBV15,TRBJ2-3,CATSRRTSGSLDTQYF,TGTGCCACCAGCCGTCGTACTAGCGGGAGTCTGGATACGCAGTATTTT
TRBD2,NA,TRBV12-3/TRBV12-4,TRBJ2-3,CASSRGLAGASTDTQYF,TGTGCCAGCAGCCGAGGACTAGCGGGGGCTAGCACAGATACGCAGTATTTT
NA,NA,TRBV7-9,TRBJ2-5,CASSPMGVPQETQYF,TGTGCCAGCAGCCCCATGGGGGTCCCCCAAGAGACCCAGTACTTC
TRBD2,NA,TRBV11-1,TRBJ2-3,CASSQTSGASDTQYF,TGTGCCAGCAGCCAGACTAGCGGGGCCTCAGATACGCAGTATTTT
NA,NA,TRBV9,TRBJ2-3,CASSVEVDTQYF,TGTGCCAGCAGCGTAGAGGTAGATACGCAGTATTTT
NA,NA,TRBV11-1,TRBJ2-7,CASSPWGGGYEQYF,TGTGCCAGCAGCCCTTGGGGCGGTGGCTACGAGCAGTACTTC
NA,NA,TRBV7-9,TRBJ2-1,CASSSDGVQNEQFF,TGTGCCAGCAGCTCGGACGGAGTACAGAATGAGCAGTTCTTC
TRBD1,NA,TRBV5-5,TRBJ1-5,CASSLGDRDYSNQPQHF,TGTGCCAGCAGTCTGGGGGACAGGGACTATAGCAATCAGCCCCAGCATTTT
TRBD2,NA,TRBV11-3,TRBJ2-5,CASSLALAGVETQYF,TGTGCCAGCAGCTTAGCACTAGCGGGAGTAGAGACCCAGTACTTC
NA,NA,TRBV20-1,TRBJ1-5,CSATRANQPQHF,TGCAGTGCTACCAGGGCCAATCAGCCCCAGCATTTT
NA,once,TRBV11-1,TRBJ2-7,CASSLGRGFYEQYF,TGTGCCAGCAGCTTAGGCAGGGGTTTCTACGAGCAGTACTTC
NA,NA,TRBV7-6,TRBJ1-3,CASSNQNTIYF,TGTGCCAGCAGCAATCAAAACACCATATATTTT
NA,once,TRBV21-1,TRBJ1-2,CASSKDRGYGYTF,TGTGCCAGCAGCAAAGACAGGGGCTATGGCTACACCTTC
NA,NA,TRBV5-4,TRBJ2-5,CASSLGLQGGLETQYF,TGTGCCAGCAGCTTGGGACTACAGGGTGGGTTGGAGACCCAGTACTTC
NA,NA,TRBV30,TRBJ1-2,CAWSKGVGGYTF,TGTGCCTGGAGTAAGGGGGTTGGGGGCTACACCTTC
NA,once,TRBV10-1,TRBJ1-1,CASSDTGPLDTEAFF,TGCGCCAGCAGTGACACGGGCCCCCTCGACACTGAAGCTTTCTTT
TRBD2,NA,TRBV14,TRBJ2-1,CASSHPGLAFPTSNEQFF,TGTGCCAGCAGCCACCCGGGACTAGCGTTCCCCACCAGCAATGAGCAGTTCTTC
TRBD2,NA,TRBV10-1,TRBJ2-1,CASSESSGGDNEQFF,TGCGCCAGCAGTGAGTCAAGCGGGGGGGACAATGAGCAGTTCTTC
NA,NA,TRBV10-3,TRBJ2-1,CAISVTGLGEQFF,TGTGCCATCAGTGTTACAGGATTGGGTGAGCAGTTCTTC
TRBD1,NA,TRBV29-1,TRBJ2-7,CSGDSFSEQYF,TGCAGCGGGGACAGTTTCTCCGAGCAGTACTTC
NA,NA,TRBV4-1,TRBJ2-5,CASSEGGSPHQETQYF,TGCGCCAGCAGCGAGGGAGGTTCCCCCCACCAAGAGACCCAGTACTTC
TRBD2,NA,TRBV11-2,TRBJ2-5,CASSPTLGGSRETQYF,TGTGCCAGCAGCCCAACTCTGGGCGGGAGTAGAGAGACCCAGTACTTC
TRBD1,once,TRBV5-4,TRBJ2-1,CASSSAVRDRGIFNEQFF,TGTGCCAGCAGCTCCGCGGTCCGGGACAGGGGGATCTTCAATGAGCAGTTCTTC